Listed below are T cell receptor beta chains from one sample, sequenced in a study of blood T cell repertoires in COVID-19. Some clones are missing from TCRdb's copy, which holds only in-frame ones; the method was immunoSEQ multiplex PCR. Here the sample spans over 150,000 clones, roughly nine tenths being singletons. The sample consisted of PBMCs or T cells enriched from blood (not recorded which). Receptors originate from a woman between 50 and 59 years old who had recovered from COVID-19. CDR3s include the opening cysteine and the closing phenylalanine or tryptophan. D genes are given only for firm matches. Clone size appears in some rows only: once, few, many, or a class for an expanded clone.

D gene,clone size,J gene,V gene,CDR3 DNA,CDR3 protein
NA,NA,TRBJ1-2,TRBV5-6,TGTGCCAGCAGCTTGCGACAGGCTTCTAACTATGGCTACACCTTC,CASSLRQASNYGYTF
NA,many,TRBJ2-7,TRBV7-9,TGTGCCAGCAGCCCAAGGGGTCCCTACGAGCAGTACTTC,CASSPRGPYEQYF
TRBD1,NA,TRBJ2-5,TRBV7-9,TGTGCCAGCAGCCCTGGACAGGGCGGACGGGAGACCCAGTACTTC,CASSPGQGGRETQYF
TRBD1,NA,TRBJ2-5,TRBV3-1/TRBV3-2,TGTGCCAGCAGATCAGGGGGCACCTTGGTGGAGACCCAGTACTTC,CASRSGGTLVETQYF
TRBD1,few,TRBJ1-1,TRBV28,TGTGCCAGCAGCAAGGACAGGGTCACTGAAGCTTTCTTT,CASSKDRVTEAFF
NA,NA,TRBJ2-1,TRBV5-5,TGTGCCAGCAGCTTGGCAACGGGCGCGGGCTACAATGAGCAGTTCTTC,CASSLATGAGYNEQFF
NA,once,TRBJ1-3,TRBV12-5,TGTCCCCGTCGGAGTAGCGATGGAAACACCATATATTTT,CPRRSSDGNTIYF
NA,NA,TRBJ2-7,TRBV21-1,TGTGCCAGCAGCAAGATCTTCGGACAGGTCATGAACTACGAGCAGTACTTC,CASSKIFGQVMNYEQYF
TRBD1,NA,TRBJ1-6,TRBV9,TGTGCCAGCAGCGTAACTACAGGGGGCAATCCGACACCCCTCCACTTT,CASSVTTGGNPTPLHF
TRBD2,NA,TRBJ2-5,TRBV18,TGTGCCAGCTCCCCCGGGAGGGCTCAGGAGACCCAGTACTTC,CASSPGRAQETQYF
NA,NA,TRBJ1-6,TRBV6-5,TGTGCCAGCAGTCCCTCCCGCAGGGGCTTATCACCCCTCCACTTT,CASSPSRRGLSPLHF
NA,NA,TRBJ1-5,TRBV10-3,TGTGCCATCAGTGAAGGGGAAGGAAATCAGCCCCAGCATTTT,CAISEGEGNQPQHF
TRBD2,NA,TRBJ2-5,TRBV7-8,TGTGCCAGCAGCTTACGGGGGAGGACTAGCGGGAGTGAGACCCAGTACTTC,CASSLRGRTSGSETQYF
TRBD1,NA,TRBJ1-1,TRBV6-5,TGTGCCAGCAGTACAAGGGGGCTTGGGAACACTGAAGCTTTCTTT,CASSTRGLGNTEAFF
NA,NA,TRBJ1-5,TRBV19,TGTGCCAGTAGGTCAAACAGGTGGAATCAGCCCCAGCATTTT,CASRSNRWNQPQHF
TRBD1,NA,TRBJ1-2,TRBV11-3,TGTGCCAGCAGCTTTAGGGGACAGGGGGCCGTTGGCTACACCTTC,CASSFRGQGAVGYTF
TRBD1,NA,TRBJ2-7,TRBV6-5,TGTGCCAGTCGACAGGGGAAAGAAGAGCAGTACTTC,CASRQGKEEQYF
TRBD1,once,TRBJ2-5,TRBV18,TGTGCCAGCTCACCACCGGGACAGTACCAAGAGACCCAGTACTTC,CASSPPGQYQETQYF
TRBD1,NA,TRBJ1-3,TRBV4-1,TGCGCCAGCAGCCGGAAAGTCGGACAGGGGGCCGTTAATACTGGAAACACCATATATTTT,CASSRKVGQGAVNTGNTIYF
TRBD2,NA,TRBJ2-1,TRBV18,TGTGCCAGCTCACCCCCAGGACTAGCGGGAGTTGAGCAGTTCTTC,CASSPPGLAGVEQFF
NA,NA,TRBJ1-1,TRBV30,TGTGCCTGGAGTGTAGCGCCAGCGAGAACACTGAAAGCTTTCTTT,CAWSVAPARTLKAFF
TRBD2,once,TRBJ2-3,TRBV30,TGTGCCTGGAGTGAGACCTCTAGCGGGAGTCCCACAGATACGCAGTATTTT,CAWSETSSGSPTDTQYF
TRBD1,NA,TRBJ1-5,TRBV7-9,TGTGCCAGCAGCCCACAGGGGACTGGGAATCAGCCCCAGCATTTT,CASSPQGTGNQPQHF
TRBD2,few,TRBJ2-1,TRBV5-4,TGTGCCAGCAGCTTCTCGGGAGGCCAGTACAATGAGCAGTTCTTC,CASSFSGGQYNEQFF
TRBD2,NA,TRBJ2-1,TRBV5-1,TGCGCCAGCAGCTTGACAGCGGGAGCCTACAATGAGCAGTTCTTC,CASSLTAGAYNEQFF
TRBD2,NA,TRBJ2-7,TRBV20-1,TGCAGTGCAAGTAGCGGGGGAACCTACGAGCAGTACTTC,CSASSGGTYEQYF
TRBD1,once,TRBJ1-2,TRBV5-1,TGCGCCAGCAGGGGACAGGGGGAAACCTCCTATGGCTACACCTTC,CASRGQGETSYGYTF
TRBD1,few,TRBJ2-7,TRBV6-5,TGTGCCAGCACACGGGACAGGGGCTTCTACGAGCAGTACTTC,CASTRDRGFYEQYF
NA,NA,TRBJ1-5,TRBV6-5,TGTGCCAGCAGGCCGGTCAGCAATCAGCCCCAGCATTTT,CASRPVSNQPQHF
TRBD1,NA,TRBJ2-1,TRBV5-1,TGCGCCAGCAGCTTGACTGGGACAGGCGATGAGCAGTTCTTC,CASSLTGTGDEQFF
TRBD1,NA,TRBJ1-2,TRBV13,TGTGCCAGCAGCCACCGGACAGGGGACTATGGCTACACCTTC,CASSHRTGDYGYTF
NA,NA,TRBJ1-3,TRBV7-2,TGTGCCAGCAGAAACGGGAGCTCTGGAAACACCATATATTTT,CASRNGSSGNTIYF
NA,NA,TRBJ1-5,TRBV27,TGTGCCAGCAGAACATCCGCATTCAGCAATCAGCCCCAGCATTTT,CASRTSAFSNQPQHF